The 10 T cell receptor beta chains below were found in one sample sequenced in a study of blood T cell repertoires in COVID-19. Assay used: immunoSEQ multiplex PCR; TCRdb lists only in-frame clones, some missing. The repertoire holds hundreds of thousands of clones, with about 87% as singletons. The sample taken for sequencing was peripheral blood. Receptor source: a woman younger than 45 with COVID-19, enrolled during active disease.

The chain is built from TRBV10-3 and TRBJ1-5; tentative D call: TRBD1 (5 bases). CDR3 size: 13 residues. Trimming cost V 6 bases and J 6 bases, with 12 bases left between them. CDR1 and CDR2 from the germline V gene are ENHRY and SYGVKD. The CDR3 DNA follows: TGTGCCATCAGCCCGGACATAATTCAGCCCCAGCATTTT. It translates to CAISPDIIQPQHF.

The CDR3: CATSRDRLQGNEKLFF. CDR3 DNA sequence: TGTGCCACCAGCAGAGATCGGTTACAGGGGAATGAAAAACTGTTTTTT. The chain links TRBV15 to TRBJ1-4; TRBD1 agrees at 7 bases. The CDR3 has 16 amino acids. J was trimmed by 5 bases and V by 0 bases; bases with no gene match: 6. CDR1 LNHNV and CDR2 YYDKDF come from the germline V gene (reference sequence).

This clone occurred a few times. J is TRBJ1-5 and V is TRBV11-3; no reliable D call. The CDR3 length is 13 residues. From germline, CDR1 is SGHNT and CDR2 YENEEA. The V gene lost 1 base and the J gene lost 7 bases, with 8 bases spanning the gap. CDR3 nucleotide sequence: TGTGCCAGCAGCTTAGCTGCCAGGCAGCCCCAGCATTTT. This encodes CASSLAARQPQHF. Combining the CDR3 with reference TRBV11-3 and TRBJ1-5 gives the whole variable domain EAGVVQSPRYKIIEKKQPVAFWCNPISGHNTLYWYLQNLGQGPELLIRYENEEAVDDSQLPKDRFSAERLKGVDSTLKIQPAELGDSAVYLCASSLAARQPQHFGDGTRLSIL.

This chain links TRBV7-8 with TRBJ2-7; TRBD2 aligns across 12 bases. Germline CDR1 and CDR2: SGHVS and FQNEAQ. J gave up 4 bases and V 1 base, and 17 bases lay outside the gene matches. The CDR3 covers 20 residues. The DNA for the CDR3 is TGTGCCAGCAGCTTAGATCGTATAGGTCTAGCGGGAGGGCCGAGGTACGAGCAGTACGTC. As protein: CASSLDRIGLAGGPRYEQYV.

CDR3 in amino acids: CASSYPRDRANTEAFF. Written as DNA, the CDR3 is TGTGCCAGCAGTTACCCACGGGACAGGGCGAACACTGAAGCTTTCTTT. V is TRBV6-2 or TRBV6-3 and J is TRBJ1-1; 9 bases line up with TRBD1. There are 16 residues in the CDR3. CDR1 is MNHEY and CDR2 is SVGEGT in the germline V gene. V lost 2 bases and J lost 1; bases outside the gene matches: 5.

The chain combines TRBV6-5 with TRBJ2-6; unclear D gene. CDR3 size: 13 residues. Trimming took off 6 bases at V and 4 bases at J, with 7 bases between the two ends. CDR1 and CDR2 (germline): MNHEY, SVGAGI. CDR3 DNA sequence: TGTGCCAGCAGATCGACAGGGGCCAACGTCCTGACTTTC. This encodes CASRSTGANVLTF.

This chain connects TRBV19 to TRBJ2-1; 13 nucleotides line up with TRBD2. Trimming removed 5 bases from V and 2 bases from J; junction bases left unmatched: 6. The germline V gene encodes CDR1 LNHDA and CDR2 SQIVND (reference sequence). The CDR3 contains 17 residues. This chain's CDR3 is CASSPRTSGRTYNEQFF. CDR3 bases: TGTGCCAGTAGTCCCAGGACTAGCGGGAGAACCTACAATGAGCAGTTCTTC. The whole variable domain, filled in from reference TRBV19 and TRBJ2-1, reads DGGITQSPKYLFRKEGQNVTLSCEQNLNHDAMYWYRQDPGQGLRLIYYSQIVNDFQKGDIAEGYSVSREKKESFPLTVTSAQKNPTAFYLCASSPRTSGRTYNEQFFGPGTRLTVL.

J is TRBJ2-1 and V is TRBV5-6, with 7 positions matching TRBD2. There are 16 residues in the CDR3. The J segment lost 13 bases and the V segment lost 2 bases, leaving 18 bases of the junction unmatched. Germline V gene sequence: CDR1 SGHDT, CDR2 YYEEEE. The CDR3 DNA follows: TGTGCCAGCAGCTTTCGAGGGGAGGGGTTCGCTCGTAAACAGTTCTTC. This sequence encodes CASSFRGEGFARKQFF.

This chain connects TRBV19 to TRBJ2-7; a weak D match, TRBD1 (5 bases). V gave up 6 bases and J gave up 2 bases, with 14 bases separating them. This CDR3 contains 14 residues. The germline CDR1 and CDR2 sequences are LNHDA and SQIVND (reference sequence). The CDR3 DNA sequence: TGTGCCAGTAGACCAACAGGACCGACCTACGAGCAGTACTTC. Translating it yields CASRPTGPTYEQYF.

This chain joins TRBV6-2 or TRBV6-3 and TRBJ1-5, with D perhaps TRBD1 (5 bases). Looked up from germline, CDR1 is MNHEY and CDR2 is SVGEGT. The CDR3 is 14 amino acids. V lost 4 bases and J lost 6, with 13 bases in between. The CDR3: CASSSGGRSQPQHF. In nucleotides, the CDR3 is TGTGCCAGCAGTTCGGGGGGAAGGAGTCAGCCCCAGCATTTT.